Following are 29 T cell receptor beta chains from one sample sequenced in a study of T cells in localized non-small cell lung cancer. The repertoire was sequenced with immunoSEQ multiplex PCR; TCRdb's copy has only in-frame clones and lacks some. The sample lists around 25,000 clones; 65% to 90% were seen once. The sequencing here drew on peripheral blood, taken before any cancer treatment. The receptor source for this set is a female donor of 60 years or more with stage I lung adenocarcinoma.

J is TRBJ1-1 and V is TRBV29-1; D is unresolved. CDR1 is SQVTM and CDR2 is ANQGSEA in the germline V gene. V was trimmed by 6 bases and J by 4 bases, leaving 21 bases between them. The CDR3 is 15 amino acids. CDR3 sequence (DNA): TGCAGCGTAGTTTCAGAACGGGCCGCGAGCACTGAAGCTTTCTTT. Protein: CSVVSERAASTEAFF.

The chain's CDR3 is CASSLLAGPYNEQFF. In nucleotides, the CDR3 is TGCGCCAGCAGCCTTTTGGCGGGGCCCTACAATGAGCAGTTCTTC. This chain uses TRBV5-1 with TRBJ2-1; possible D gene TRBD2, 6 bases. Trimming left V 4 bases short and J 2 bases short, with 13 bases between. Germline V gene lookup returns CDR1 SGHRS and CDR2 YFSETQ. There are 15 residues in the CDR3. The full variable domain, rest sourced from reference TRBV5-1 and TRBJ2-1, is KAGVTQTPRYLIKTRGQQVTLSCSPISGHRSVSWYQQTPGQGLQFLFEYFSETQRNKGNFPGRFSGRQFSNSRSEMNVSTLELGDSALYLCASSLLAGPYNEQFFGPGTRLTVL.

This rearrangement joins TRBV7-8 to TRBJ1-1; 7 bases map to TRBD1. Germline V CDR1 and CDR2: SGHVS, FQNEAQ. V was pared by 5 bases and J by 1 base, with 10 bases of the junction left unmatched. The CDR3 consists of 16 residues. The CDR3 DNA reads TGTGCCAGCAGCCCCCGAGGGGGCAGAGAGAACACTGAAGCTTTCTTT. The encoded protein is CASSPRGGRENTEAFF.

The table lists this clone with a few counts. The genes are TRBV6-5 and TRBJ2-7; a weak D match, TRBD2 (6 bases). The CDR3 is made up of 15 amino acids. Germline lookup yields CDR1 MNHEY and CDR2 SVGAGI. The ends were cut back, 2 bases at V and 2 bases at J, with 13 bases in the middle. CDR3 coding DNA: TGTGCCAGCAGTTACCGAGGATTAGCGGCCTACGAGCAGTACTTC. Translation: CASSYRGLAAYEQYF.

The DNA for the CDR3 is TGTGCCAGCAGCTTACAACAGGGGGCGGGTGAAAAACTGTTTTTT. It is translated as CASSLQQGAGEKLFF. The chain has TRBV11-3 and TRBJ1-4, with 9 bases aligning to TRBD1. CDR1 is SGHNT, CDR2 YENEEA, per germline. This CDR3 has 15 residues. J lost 7 bases, V lost 2 bases, and 5 bases had no gene match.

This chain uses TRBV5-1 with TRBJ1-1; D gene ambiguous. V lost 3 bases to trimming and J lost 1 base, with 10 bases between them. The germline gives CDR1 SGHRS, CDR2 YFSETQ. The CDR3 totals 14 residues. Here the CDR3 DNA reads TGCGCCAGCAGCTATTTCGAACCGAACACTGAAGCTTTCTTT. Translating it yields CASSYFEPNTEAFF.

The genes are TRBV5-5 and TRBJ2-5, with TRBD1 matching over 11 bases. Looked up from germline, CDR1 is SGHKS and CDR2 is YYEKEE (reference sequence). V dropped 4 bases and J dropped 2; count of bases not matched to a gene: 13. This CDR3 region has 18 residues. The CDR3 nucleotides are TGTGCCAGCAGCCAAGGACAGGGGGCTCACCTGGGGCAAGAGACCCAGTACTTC. This sequence encodes CASSQGQGAHLGQETQYF.

The count of this clone is one. The J gene is TRBJ2-5, the V gene TRBV5-4, with D possibly TRBD1 on 5 matching bases. Germline V lookup: CDR1 SGHNT, CDR2 YYREEE (reference sequence). This CDR3 spans 13 amino acids. Trimming removed 2 bases at V and 5 bases at J, with 10 bases between. The CDR3 sequence: CASSLVRAETQYF. CDR3 coding DNA: TGTGCCAGCAGCTTAGTCAGGGCCGAGACCCAGTACTTC.

This chain joins TRBV6-4 and TRBJ1-2; 8 bases are shared with TRBD1. CDR3 length equals 13 residues. With 6 bases clipped from V and 6 bases from J, the junction kept 6 bases outside the gene matches. Germline V gene sequence: CDR1 MRHNA, CDR2 SNTAGT. CDR3 residues: CASSEDRGHGYTF. The CDR3 DNA sequence: TGTGCCAGCAGCGAAGACAGGGGCCATGGCTACACCTTC.

The rearrangement joins TRBV7-9 to TRBJ1-1; D unclear. CDR1 SEHNR and CDR2 FQNEAQ come from the germline V gene (reference sequence). The V and J ends lost 5 bases and 8 bases respectively, with 9 bases between them. The CDR3 consists of 11 residues. The DNA for the CDR3 is TGTGCCAGCAGCCAGAGGACGGAAGCTTTCTTT. Translating it yields CASSQRTEAFF.

J is TRBJ1-1 and V is TRBV5-1; D perhaps matches TRBD1 (5 bases). CDR1 and CDR2 (germline): SGHRS, YFSETQ. The CDR3 has 13 residues. With 5 bases removed from V and 6 bases from J, the gap between germline ends came to 14 bases. The DNA for the CDR3 is TGCGCCAGCAGTTACGGGGCGGGCGCTGAAGCTTTCTTT. This translates into CASSYGAGAEAFF.

The V gene is TRBV6-5, the J gene TRBJ2-7; maybe TRBD1 (5 bases). The germline V gene has CDR1 MNHEY and CDR2 SVGAGI. The V end lost 0 bases, the J end lost 3 bases, and 12 bases lay between the germline ends. This CDR3 contains 15 residues. DNA of the CDR3: TGTGCCAGCAGTTACTCGAGAAGGGGCAACTACGAGCAGTACTTC. This codes for CASSYSRRGNYEQYF.

Written as DNA, the CDR3 is TGTGCCAGCAGCTTACCACAGGGGACCTACGAGCAGTACTTC. Its protein product is CASSLPQGTYEQYF. The chain recombines TRBV11-3 with TRBJ2-7; 7 nucleotides line up with TRBD1. V lost 2 bases to trimming and J lost 2 bases; unmatched junction nucleotides: 3. In germline, CDR1 is SGHNT, CDR2 YENEEA. This CDR3 comprises 14 residues.

V is TRBV7-2 and J is TRBJ2-1, with 11 bases fitting TRBD2. V lost 8 bases to trimming and J lost 7 bases; unmatched junction nucleotides: 10. The CDR3 spans 15 residues. The germline V gene encodes CDR1 SGHTA and CDR2 FQGNSA. The CDR3 loop reads CASFSGSGRGNEQFF. Here the CDR3 DNA reads TGTGCCAGCTTCTCGGGTAGCGGGAGGGGTAATGAGCAGTTCTTC.

This chain uses TRBV29-1 with TRBJ1-2; a possible D gene is TRBD1 (6 bases). The V end lost 7 bases, the J end lost 8 bases, and 23 bases lay between the germline ends. The germline gives CDR1 SQVTM, CDR2 ANQGSEA. The CDR3 has 14 residues. This chain's CDR3 is CSAQGQSGSGGYTF. CDR3 DNA: TGCAGCGCCCAAGGACAGTCTGGATCGGGGGGCTACACCTTC.

The CDR3: CASSSTGDGYTF. CDR3 bases: TGTGCCAGCAGCTCCACAGGGGATGGCTACACCTTC. V usage is TRBV7-3 and J usage is TRBJ1-2; 7 bases are a match to TRBD1. This CDR3 has 12 residues. Germline V gene data show CDR1 as SGHTA and CDR2 as FQGTGA. Trimming at V came to 4 bases and at J to 6 bases, leaving 2 bases not matched to a gene.

The gene calls are TRBV5-6 and TRBJ2-3; D remains unclear. Trimming took 0 bases from V and 2 from J, leaving 4 bases between them. This CDR3 spans 13 amino acids. Germline loops: CDR1 SGHDT, CDR2 YYEEEE. The CDR3 DNA follows: TGTGCCAGCAGCTTGGCCCCCACAGATACGCAGTATTTT. It translates to CASSLAPTDTQYF.

This rearrangement joins TRBV2 to TRBJ2-5; no reliable D call. V was cut by 10 bases and J by 4 bases, with 13 bases left in between. This CDR3 comprises 12 residues. Germline CDR1 SNHLY, CDR2 FYNNEI. CDR3 sequence (DNA): TGTGCCACCGCTCCGAACCGAGAGACCCAGTACTTC. Amino acids: CATAPNRETQYF.

The chain joins TRBV5-8 to TRBJ2-1; 9 nucleotides align to TRBD1. The CDR3 sequence is 16 residues long. V lost 1 base and J lost 4; bases outside the gene matches: 6. Germline V gene sequence: CDR1 SGHTS, CDR2 YDEGEE. CDR3 amino acids: CASSLRGTGSYNEQFF. In nucleotides, the CDR3 is TGTGCCAGCAGCTTGAGAGGGACAGGGTCTTACAATGAGCAGTTCTTC.

The chain is built from TRBV28 and TRBJ1-5; D is unresolved. Germline V gene data show CDR1 as MDHEN and CDR2 as SYDVKM. V was shortened by 5 bases and J by 6 bases, with 17 bases between the two germline ends. The CDR3 sequence is 15 residues long. CDR3 coding DNA: TGTGCCAGCAGTACCCGAGTAGATCACGGTCAGCCCCAGCATTTT. Its translation: CASSTRVDHGQPQHF.

This rearrangement joins TRBV6-6 to TRBJ1-1; D remains unclear. The V end lost 6 bases, the J end lost 1 base, and 12 bases lay between the germline ends. The CDR3 sequence is 14 residues long. The germline CDR1 and CDR2 sequences are MNHNY and SVGAGI (reference sequence). The CDR3 here is CASSHMGWNTEAFF. The CDR3 DNA sequence: TGTGCCAGCAGCCACATGGGGTGGAACACTGAAGCTTTCTTT.

This rearrangement joins TRBV27 to TRBJ1-1, with 8 bases identical to TRBD1. Germline loops: CDR1 MNHEY, CDR2 SMNVEV (reference sequence). This CDR3 spans 14 amino acids. The ends lost 4 bases at V and 6 bases at J; junction bases unmatched: 7. CDR3 sequence (DNA): TGTGCCAGCAGTTCCGCGGACAGGGAACCTGAAGCTTTCTTT. Residues: CASSSADREPEAFF.

The chain links TRBV11-3 to TRBJ2-2, with 11 bases identical to TRBD2. The CDR3 covers 15 residues. The junction had 5 bases not matched to a gene; V was cut back by 5 bases and J by 6 bases. CDR1 is SGHNT and CDR2 is YENEEA in the germline V gene. CDR3 DNA: TGTGCCAGCAGCACTAGCGGGGGAATGTCCGGGGAGCTGTTTTTT. This codes for CASSTSGGMSGELFF.

The genes are TRBV5-1 and TRBJ2-3, with a weak D call TRBD1 (7 bases). The CDR3 runs to 15 residues. The germline V gene encodes CDR1 SGHRS and CDR2 YFSETQ. V was shortened by 6 bases and J by 5 bases, with 19 bases between the two germline ends. The CDR3 here is CASTPQGGCGDTQYF. The DNA for the CDR3 is TGCGCCAGCACCCCGCAGGGGGGCTGCGGAGATACGCAGTATTTT. The full variable domain, rest sourced from reference TRBV5-1 and TRBJ2-3, is KAGVTQTPRYLIKTRGQQVTLSCSPISGHRSVSWYQQTPGQGLQFLFEYFSETQRNKGNFPGRFSGRQFSNSRSEMNVSTLELGDSALYLCASTPQGGCGDTQYFGPGTRLTVL.

V is TRBV11-2 and J is TRBJ1-2; no clear D. Germline V gives CDR1 SGHAT, CDR2 FQNNGV. The CDR3 totals 13 residues. The V and J ends lost 1 base and 3 bases respectively, with 6 bases between them. The CDR3 region is CASSLGPYYGYTF. Here the CDR3 DNA reads TGTGCCAGCAGCTTAGGGCCCTACTATGGCTACACCTTC.

This clone was seen only a few times. The chain recombines TRBV5-1 with TRBJ2-7; 7 nucleotides agree with TRBD1. J gave up 2 bases and V 4 bases, and 9 bases lay outside the gene matches. Germline CDR1 is SGHRS and CDR2 is YFSETQ. The CDR3 extends over 15 amino acids. The CDR3, as DNA: TGCGCCAGCAGCAGAACAGGGGACCTACCCTACGAGCAGTACTTC. It specifies CASSRTGDLPYEQYF.

On this clone: An end of the junction does not agree with germline; a read error may underlie this. The chain recombines TRBV5-1 with TRBJ2-7; perhaps TRBD2 as D (6 bases). Germline V lookup: CDR1 SGHRS, CDR2 YFSETQ. The CDR3 runs 14 residues. In nucleotides, the CDR3 is TGTGCCAGCAGCTTGGAAGGGTTTAGCGGCGAGCAGTACTTC. Translated: CASSLEGFSGEQYF.

The V call is TRBV2, the J call TRBJ2-5; TRBD1 matches at 8 bases. This CDR3 comprises 14 residues. Germline trimming cut 6 bases from V and 2 bases from J; bases unmatched to any gene: 5. Germline V gene data show CDR1 as SNHLY and CDR2 as FYNNEI. CDR3 region: CASRPGQGQETQYF. The CDR3 coding sequence is TGTGCCAGCAGACCCGGACAGGGTCAAGAGACCCAGTACTTC.

V usage is TRBV30 and J usage is TRBJ1-1; 7 bases align to TRBD1. The length of the CDR3 is 14 residues. The V gene end was trimmed by 5 bases and the J gene end by 1 base; junction bases not matched to a gene: 7. CDR1 is GTSNPN, CDR2 SVGIG, per germline (reference sequence). In DNA, the CDR3 is TGTGCCTGGGTATTGACAGGGACGAACACTGAAGCTTTCTTT. Its translation: CAWVLTGTNTEAFF.